This T cell receptor (beta chain) came from a study of stem cell transplantation in POMP-related autoinflammatory disease. Turning to the study itself: Before transplant, CD4+ T cells skewed naive and CD8+ proportions were low. Through one year post-transplant, neutrophils and platelets were 100% of graft donor origin. Whole-study findings and limits: In patients with PRAID, every analyzed T-cell subset tended to show lower diversity and higher clonality.

This CDR3 comprises 13 residues. With 4 bases removed from V and 5 bases from J, the gap between germline ends came to 11 bases. The germline CDR1 and CDR2 sequences are SGHAT and FQNNGV. PRAID featured prominent immunodeficiency. Assay: immunoSEQ multiplex PCR; the TCRdb copy retains only in-frame clones and omits some. The table has tens of thousands of clones, about nine tenths seen once; the top ten hold 0.55% to 0.85%. As for this clone: As yet, its antigen is unknown.

The material was CD4+ T cells from PBMCs, obtained after stem cell transplantation. The receptor's source is a human patient with POMP-related autoinflammation and immune dysregulation (PRAID). Some T cells may have originated in the graft donor. The V call is TRBV11-2, the J call TRBJ1-1; weak D call: TRBD1 (5 bases). The CDR3 region has the DNA TGTGCCAGCAGCTCGGAGAGGGGAACTGAAGCTTTCTTT. The encoded protein is CASSSERGTEAFF.